The clone carrying this T cell receptor (beta chain) was seen a few times. The method was immunoSEQ multiplex PCR; TCRdb's version includes in-frame clones alone and lacks a portion of them. In the table there are around 58,000 clones, roughly 90% of which are singletons. These data originate in a study of T cell changes during pregnancy in multiple sclerosis. V was clipped by 5 bases and J by 9 bases, with 16 bases between them. This CDR3 contains 13 residues. Germline V CDR1 and CDR2: MNHEY, SVGAGI. The V gene is TRBV6-5, the J gene TRBJ1-1; D is possibly TRBD1 (5 bases). This clonotype was obtained from a female donor with multiple sclerosis, enrolled in a pregnancy study. This sample comprised peripheral blood, obtained before pregnancy. DNA for the CDR3: TGTGCCAGCAGTGCCCGACAGAGGCGGCAAGCTTTCTTT. It translates to CASSARQRRQAFF.